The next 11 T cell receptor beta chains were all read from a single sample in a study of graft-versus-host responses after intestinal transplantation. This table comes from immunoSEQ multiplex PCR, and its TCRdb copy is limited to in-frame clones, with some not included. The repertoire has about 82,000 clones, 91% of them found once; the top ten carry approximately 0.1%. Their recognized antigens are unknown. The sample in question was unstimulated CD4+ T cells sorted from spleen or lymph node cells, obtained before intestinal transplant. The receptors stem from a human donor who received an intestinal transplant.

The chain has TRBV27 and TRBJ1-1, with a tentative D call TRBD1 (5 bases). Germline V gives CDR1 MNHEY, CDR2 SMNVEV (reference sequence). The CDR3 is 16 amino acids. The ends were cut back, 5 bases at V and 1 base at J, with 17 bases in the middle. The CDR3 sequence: CASSPVWGRRNTEAFF. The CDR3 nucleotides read TGTGCCAGCAGTCCGGTCTGGGGCAGAAGGAACACTGAAGCTTTCTTT.

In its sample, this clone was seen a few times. This chain's CDR3 is CASSPPHEVDEQFF. Here the CDR3 DNA reads TGCGCCAGCAGCCCCCCGCACGAGGTGGATGAGCAGTTCTTC. V and J are TRBV5-1 and TRBJ2-1, with unresolved D. Germline loops: CDR1 SGHRS, CDR2 YFSETQ. Trimming took 4 bases from V and 8 from J, leaving 16 bases between them. The CDR3 loop spans 14 amino acids.

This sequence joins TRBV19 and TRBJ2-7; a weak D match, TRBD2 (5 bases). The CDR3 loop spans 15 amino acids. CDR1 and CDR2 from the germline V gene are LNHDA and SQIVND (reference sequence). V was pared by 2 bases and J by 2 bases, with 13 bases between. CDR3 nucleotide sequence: TGTGCCAGTAGTATAAATTTTATCGGGACCTACGAGCAGTACTTC. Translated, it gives CASSINFIGTYEQYF.

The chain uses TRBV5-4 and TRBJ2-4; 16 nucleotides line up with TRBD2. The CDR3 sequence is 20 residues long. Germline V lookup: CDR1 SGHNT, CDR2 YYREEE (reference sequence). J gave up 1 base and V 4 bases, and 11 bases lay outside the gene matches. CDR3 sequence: CASSPGGTSGGAEAKNIQYF. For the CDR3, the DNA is TGTGCCAGCAGCCCAGGTGGGACTAGCGGGGGGGCCGAGGCCAAAAACATTCAGTACTTC.

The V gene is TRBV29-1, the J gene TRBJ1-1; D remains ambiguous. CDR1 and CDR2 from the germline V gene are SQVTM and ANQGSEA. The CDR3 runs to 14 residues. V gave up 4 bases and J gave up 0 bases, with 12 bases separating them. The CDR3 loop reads CSVGTFPLNTEAFF. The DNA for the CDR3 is TGCAGCGTTGGGACTTTCCCCCTGAACACTGAAGCTTTCTTT.

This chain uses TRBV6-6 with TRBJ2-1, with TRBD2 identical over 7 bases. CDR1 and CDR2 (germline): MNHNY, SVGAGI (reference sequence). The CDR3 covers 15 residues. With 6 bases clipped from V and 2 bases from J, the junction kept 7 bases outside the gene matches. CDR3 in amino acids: CASRKTSQTYNEQFF. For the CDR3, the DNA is TGTGCCAGCAGGAAGACTAGCCAAACCTACAATGAGCAGTTCTTC.

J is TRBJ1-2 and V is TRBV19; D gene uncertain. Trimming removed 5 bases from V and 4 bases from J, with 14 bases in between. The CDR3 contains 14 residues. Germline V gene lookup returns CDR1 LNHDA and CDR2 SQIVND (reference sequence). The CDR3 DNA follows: TGTGCCAGTAGTCCCCAGAACTCAGGCTATGGCTACACCTTC. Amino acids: CASSPQNSGYGYTF. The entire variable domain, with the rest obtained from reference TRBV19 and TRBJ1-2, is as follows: DGGITQSPKYLFRKEGQNVTLSCEQNLNHDAMYWYRQDPGQGLRLIYYSQIVNDFQKGDIAEGYSVSREKKESFPLTVTSAQKNPTAFYLCASSPQNSGYGYTFGSGTRLTVV.

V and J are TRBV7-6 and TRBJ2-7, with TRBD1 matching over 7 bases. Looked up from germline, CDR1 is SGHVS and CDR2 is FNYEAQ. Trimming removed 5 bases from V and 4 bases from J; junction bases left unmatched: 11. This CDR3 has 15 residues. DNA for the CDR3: TGTGCCAGCAGCCCAGAGGCCGCAGGGGGATACGAGCAGTACTTC. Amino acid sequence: CASSPEAAGGYEQYF.

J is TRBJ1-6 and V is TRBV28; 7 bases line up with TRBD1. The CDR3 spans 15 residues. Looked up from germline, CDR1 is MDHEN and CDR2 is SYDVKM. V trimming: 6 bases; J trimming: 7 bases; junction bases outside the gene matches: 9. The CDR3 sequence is CASRDRQGVNSPLHF. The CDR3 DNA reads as TGTGCCAGCAGAGACCGACAGGGCGTAAATTCACCCCTCCACTTT.

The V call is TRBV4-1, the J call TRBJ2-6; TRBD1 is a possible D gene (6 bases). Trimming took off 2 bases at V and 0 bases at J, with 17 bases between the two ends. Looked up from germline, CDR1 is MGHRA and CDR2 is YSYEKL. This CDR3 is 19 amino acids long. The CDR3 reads CASSQPWDTTFSGANVLTF. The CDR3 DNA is TGCGCCAGCAGCCAACCTTGGGACACAACTTTCTCTGGGGCCAACGTCCTGACTTTC.

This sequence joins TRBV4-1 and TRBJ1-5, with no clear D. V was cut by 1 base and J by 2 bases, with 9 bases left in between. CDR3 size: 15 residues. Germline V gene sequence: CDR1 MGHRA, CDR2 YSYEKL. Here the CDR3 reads CASSQVAGRNQPQHF. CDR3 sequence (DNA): TGCGCCAGCAGCCAAGTTGCAGGTCGCAATCAGCCCCAGCATTTT.